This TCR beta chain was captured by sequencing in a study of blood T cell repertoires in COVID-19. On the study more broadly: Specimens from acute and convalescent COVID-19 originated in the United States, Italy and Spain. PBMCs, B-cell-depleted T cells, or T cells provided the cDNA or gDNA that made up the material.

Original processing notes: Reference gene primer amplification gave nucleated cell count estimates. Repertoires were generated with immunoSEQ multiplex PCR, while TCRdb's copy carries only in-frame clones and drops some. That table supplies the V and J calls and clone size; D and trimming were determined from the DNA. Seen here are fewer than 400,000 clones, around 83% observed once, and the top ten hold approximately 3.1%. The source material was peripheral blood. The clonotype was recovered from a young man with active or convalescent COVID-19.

The CDR3: CASSFQGTDTQYF. Written as DNA, the CDR3 is TGTGCCAGCAGCTTTCAGGGCACAGATACGCAGTATTTT. The chain employs TRBV7-7 and TRBJ2-3, with no clear D. V lost 3 bases to trimming and J lost 1 base, with 5 bases between them. This CDR3 is built from 13 residues. Germline V gives CDR1 SSHAT, CDR2 FNYEAQ (reference sequence).